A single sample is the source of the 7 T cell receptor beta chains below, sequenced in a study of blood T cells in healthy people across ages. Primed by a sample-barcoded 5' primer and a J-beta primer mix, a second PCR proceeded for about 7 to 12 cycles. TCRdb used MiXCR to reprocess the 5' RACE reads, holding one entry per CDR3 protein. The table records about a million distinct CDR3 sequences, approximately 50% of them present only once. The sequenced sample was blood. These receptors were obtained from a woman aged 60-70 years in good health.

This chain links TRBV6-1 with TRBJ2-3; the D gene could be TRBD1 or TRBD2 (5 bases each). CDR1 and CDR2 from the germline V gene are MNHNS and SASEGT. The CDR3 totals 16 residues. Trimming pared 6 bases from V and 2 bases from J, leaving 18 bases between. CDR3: CASSGRDHTPTDTQYF. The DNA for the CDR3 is TGTGCCAGCAGCGGCCGGGACCATACACCCACAGATACGCAGTATTTT.

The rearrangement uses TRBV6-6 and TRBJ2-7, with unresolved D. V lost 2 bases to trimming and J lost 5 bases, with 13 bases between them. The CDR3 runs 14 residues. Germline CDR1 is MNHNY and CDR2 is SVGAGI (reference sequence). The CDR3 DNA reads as TGTGCCAGCAGTTACGCTAGGCAGAGAGACGAGCAGTACTTC. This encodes CASSYARQRDEQYF.

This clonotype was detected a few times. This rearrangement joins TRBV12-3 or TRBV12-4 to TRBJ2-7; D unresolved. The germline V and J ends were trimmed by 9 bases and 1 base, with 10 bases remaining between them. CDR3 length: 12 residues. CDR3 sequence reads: CASVGGSYEQYF. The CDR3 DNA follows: TGTGCCAGTGTTGGCGGTTCCTACGAGCAGTACTTC.

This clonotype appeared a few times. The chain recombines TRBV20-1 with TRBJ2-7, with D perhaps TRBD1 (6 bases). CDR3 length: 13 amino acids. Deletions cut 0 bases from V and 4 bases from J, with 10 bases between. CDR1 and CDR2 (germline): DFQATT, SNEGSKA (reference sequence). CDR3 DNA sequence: TGCAGTGCTAGAGAAACAGGGTTGTACGAGCAGTACTTC. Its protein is CSARETGLYEQYF.

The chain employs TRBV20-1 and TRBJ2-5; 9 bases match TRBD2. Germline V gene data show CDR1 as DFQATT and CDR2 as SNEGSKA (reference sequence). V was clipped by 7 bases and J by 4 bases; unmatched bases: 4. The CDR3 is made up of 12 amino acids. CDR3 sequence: CSGAGGRETQYF. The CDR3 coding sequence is TGCAGTGGAGCGGGAGGACGAGAGACCCAGTACTTC.

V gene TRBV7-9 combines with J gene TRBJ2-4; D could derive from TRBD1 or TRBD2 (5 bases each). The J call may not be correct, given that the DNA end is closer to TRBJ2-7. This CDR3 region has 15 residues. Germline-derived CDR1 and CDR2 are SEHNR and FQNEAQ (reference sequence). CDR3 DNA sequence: TGTGCCAGCAGCCGCCCGGACTGGGGGACCTACGAGCAGTACTTC. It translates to CASSRPDWGTYEQYF.

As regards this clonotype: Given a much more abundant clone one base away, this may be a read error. The CDR3 reads CASSGMGSYEQYF. The DNA for the CDR3 is TGTGCCAGCAGCGGAATGGGCTCCTACGAGCAGTACTTC. V and J are TRBV7-6 and TRBJ2-7; D unclear. The CDR3 runs to 13 residues. Germline CDR1 SGHVS, CDR2 FNYEAQ. V was shortened by 5 bases and J by 0 bases, with 8 bases between the two germline ends. The variable domain in full, completed from reference TRBV7-6 and TRBJ2-7, reads GAGVSQSPRYKVTKRGQDVALRCDPISGHVSLYWYRQALGQGPEFLTYFNYEAQQDKSGLPNDRFSAERPEGSISTLTIQRTEQRDSAMYRCASSGMGSYEQYFGPGTRLTVT.